These T cell receptor beta chains were read from a single sample in a study of OX40 agonist ivuxolimab in advanced cancers. TCRdb's table, derived via immunoSEQ multiplex PCR, lists solely in-frame clones and lacks some. The sample records approximately 15,000 clones, approximately 86% being singletons. The source was CD4+ or CD8+ T cells sorted from blood, collected in a trial of the OX40 agonist ivuxolimab. These receptor sequences come from an adult with an advanced solid tumor such as melanoma, head and neck, liver or kidney cancer. CDR3s include the opening cysteine and the closing phenylalanine or tryptophan. The D gene is left open where the match is weak. A clone size is listed for some rows: how often the clone was seen (once, few, many), or a class if it is expanded.

clone_size j_call cdr3_length d_call v_call cdr3_nt cdr3_aa
- TRBJ2-1 12 TRBD2 TRBV5-1 TGCGCCAGCAGCTTTAGCGGGCCTGAGCAGTTCTTC CASSFSGPEQFF
- TRBJ2-3 16 - TRBV7-3 TGTGCCAGCAGCTTAATTCCGGGGGGCCAGATAAATACGCAGTATTTT CASSLIPGGQINTQYF
- TRBJ2-5 14 - TRBV5-1 TGCGCCACCAGAAGGGGTATGGGCCAAGAGACCCAGTACTTC CATRRGMGQETQYF
- TRBJ2-7 14 TRBD1 TRBV5-1 TGCGCCAGCAGCGGCACAGGGGGTCGGTACGAGCAGTACTTC CASSGTGGRYEQYF
- TRBJ1-2 15 - TRBV14 TGTGCCAGCAGCCAAGATCCAACGGGGATTTACGGCTACACCTTC CASSQDPTGIYGYTF
- TRBJ2-7 16 - TRBV11-2 TGTGCCAGCAGATGGGGGCGGACAAGGAGCTCTTACGAGCAGTACTTC CASRWGRTRSSYEQYF
- TRBJ1-6 16 - TRBV2 TGTGCCAGCAGTGCGATATGGCTCTCCTATAATTCACCCCTCCACTTT CASSAIWLSYNSPLHF
- TRBJ2-1 16 TRBD2 TRBV6-1 TGTGCCAGCAGTGAATCTCTAGCGGGAGGGGACAATGAGCAGTTCTTC CASSESLAGGDNEQFF
- TRBJ2-7 13 TRBD1 TRBV29-1 TGCAGCGTTTCGGACAGGGTACTATACGAGCAGTACTTC CSVSDRVLYEQYF
- TRBJ2-1 16 TRBD1 TRBV2 TGTGCCAGCAGGTCTCGTGGACAGGGGGCTGGGAATGAGCAGTTCTTC CASRSRGQGAGNEQFF
- TRBJ2-1 15 TRBD2 TRBV6-5 TGTGCCAGCAGTTACTCAGGCGGGGGGGTCAATGAGCAGTTCTTC CASSYSGGGVNEQFF
few TRBJ1-5 13 - TRBV5-1 TGCGCCAGCAGCTTGGGGGGGCTCCAGCCCCAGCATTTT CASSLGGLQPQHF
- TRBJ2-3 13 - TRBV5-1 TGCGCCAGCAGCCCCCGGATGGGAGATACGCAGTATTTT CASSPRMGDTQYF
- TRBJ2-7 14 TRBD1 TRBV19 TGTGCCAGTAGTCGGACAGGGGGATCGAATGAGCAGTACTTC CASSRTGGSNEQYF
- TRBJ2-2 18 - TRBV7-2 TGTGCCAGCAGGAGTGGGGGCGTGGGGAGGGTGAACACCGGGGAGCTGTTTTTT CASRSGGVGRVNTGELFF
- TRBJ1-5 16 TRBD1 TRBV4-2 TGTGCCAGCAGCCAAGTTGCAGGGGGTCTTTTTCAGCCCCAGCATTTT CASSQVAGGLFQPQHF
- TRBJ2-7 14 - TRBV6-5 TGTGCCAGCAGCTCAACGCGCGCCGCATACGAGCAGTACTTC CASSSTRAAYEQYF
few TRBJ2-7 14 TRBD2 TRBV23-1 TGCGCCAGCAGTGCCCGGGAGGGCAACAACGAGCAGTACTTC CASSAREGNNEQYF
- TRBJ2-3 14 - TRBV7-9 TGTGCCAGCAGTCCACGTACTAGTGCAGATACGCAGTATTTT CASSPRTSADTQYF
- TRBJ1-5 15 TRBD1 TRBV9 TGTGCCAGCAGCCCGGGACAGAGCCTCAATCAGCCCCAGCATTTT CASSPGQSLNQPQHF
- TRBJ2-7 15 TRBD2 TRBV2 TGTGCCAGCAGTCCGGGACTAGCGGCTCCCTACGAGCAGTACTTC CASSPGLAAPYEQYF
- TRBJ2-7 14 TRBD1 TRBV27 TGTGCCAGCAGTTTGGGGCAGGGGGTGGGCCAGCAGTACTTC CASSLGQGVGQQYF
- TRBJ2-4 15 - TRBV19 TGTGCCAGTGGCACCAAGACTAGTTCGGTTGTCATTCAGTACTTC CASGTKTSSVVIQYF
- TRBJ2-5 15 TRBD2 TRBV9 TGTGCCAGCAACGGGAGGGCGGGAGTCCAAGAGACCCAGTACTTC CASNGRAGVQETQYF
- TRBJ1-4 16 - TRBV28 TGTGCCAGCAGTTCCAAAGGACGGCCCGAGGATGAAAAACTGTTTTTT CASSSKGRPEDEKLFF
- TRBJ1-5 17 TRBD1 TRBV5-1 TGCGCCAGCAGCCCAGACGCTCGGGACAGGGGCAATCAGCCCCAGCATTTT CASSPDARDRGNQPQHF
once TRBJ2-1 15 TRBD2 TRBV7-9 TGTGCCAGCAGCTTCTGGACTAGCGGGAGTACTGAGCAGTTCTTC CASSFWTSGSTEQFF
once TRBJ2-5 11 - TRBV2 TGTGCCAGCAACCCTCTAGAGACCCAGTACTTC CASNPLETQYF
- TRBJ2-3 15 - TRBV7-2 TGTGCCAGCAGCTTAGTCTGGCAAAGCACAGATACGCAGTATTTT CASSLVWQSTDTQYF
- TRBJ2-3 15 TRBD1 TRBV6-1 TGTGCCAGCAGCTTCTCGGGGACAGGGGGAAATACGCAGTATTTT CASSFSGTGGNTQYF
few TRBJ1-5 14 - TRBV10-3 TGTGCCAATCCCGGGATTAAGAGCAATCAGCCCCAGCATTTT CANPGIKSNQPQHF
- TRBJ1-4 14 - TRBV29-1 TGCAGCGTTGAAGGGACAGCAACTAATGAAAAACTGTTTTTT CSVEGTATNEKLFF
few TRBJ2-6 14 - TRBV6-1 TGTGCCAGCAGTGAGGGGCCTGGGGCCAACGTCCTGACTTTC CASSEGPGANVLTF
- TRBJ2-7 20 TRBD2 TRBV27 TGTGCCAGCAGCCCCCGAATGGCCTTCTCGGCGGGGGGGAAACTCTACGAGCAGTACTTC CASSPRMAFSAGGKLYEQYF
- TRBJ1-1 15 - TRBV4-2 TGTGCCAGCAGCCAAGATCTTGGGGGGAGCACTGAAGCTTTCTTT CASSQDLGGSTEAFF
- TRBJ2-7 14 - TRBV5-1 TGCGCCAGCAGCCCTGGGACATCCTCCTACGAGCAGTACTTC CASSPGTSSYEQYF
few TRBJ2-1 15 TRBD2 TRBV7-2 TGTGCCAGCAGCTTAGAGCGGGGGATTATCAATGAGCAGTTCTTC CASSLERGIINEQFF
- TRBJ1-4 15 - TRBV7-8 TGTGCCAGCACCCTGCGAGGGGCGCCGGGGGAAAAACTGTTTTTT CASTLRGAPGEKLFF
once TRBJ1-1 13 - TRBV19 TGTGCCAGTAGTACGATAGGGGAAACTGAAGCTTTCTTT CASSTIGETEAFF
- TRBJ2-1 13 - TRBV18 TGTGCCAGCTCACGGGACATCCACAATGAGCAGTTCTTC CASSRDIHNEQFF
- TRBJ1-2 13 TRBD1 TRBV5-3 TGTGCCAGAAGCCCGGACAGGGAGTGGGGCTACACCTTC CARSPDREWGYTF
- TRBJ1-1 13 - TRBV29-1 TGCAGCGTCGAAACGGGGTCGAACACTGAAGCTTTCTTT CSVETGSNTEAFF
- TRBJ1-1 15 TRBD1 TRBV5-1 TGCGTCAGCAGCCCAAGACAGGGGTTGAACACTGAAGCTTTCTTT CVSSPRQGLNTEAFF
few TRBJ1-1 15 TRBD1 TRBV5-1 TGCGCCAGCAGCGCCAAGACAGGGGATAACACTGAAGCTTTCTTT CASSAKTGDNTEAFF